This TCR beta chain was recorded in a study of T cells after yellow fever vaccination. Whole-study context: For low cell numbers, libraries were made with SMART-Seq v4 Ultra Low Input.

Each CDR3 protein gets one entry after TCRdb re-called the 5' RACE reads with MiXCR. The sample shows a few hundred thousand distinct CDR3 sequences, 3.6% of them seen only once. This clonotype was seen many times. What it recognizes is unknown. General study results and limits: The secondary T-cell response peaked on day 5, not day 15, but was weaker. The booster saw the reappearance of most primary-vaccination clones (roughly 97% CD4, around 88% CD8). High-abundance clonotypes from the bulk population could contaminate FACS-sorted repertoires.

V shed 4 bases and J shed 7 bases, with 10 bases lying between them. This CDR3 is built from 12 residues. Germline assignment: CDR1 SEHNR and CDR2 FQNEAQ (reference sequence). This TCR was recovered from a man younger than 35 who received the YFV17D yellow fever vaccine. The gene calls are TRBV7-9 and TRBJ1-1; D might be TRBD1 (5 bases). Source: PBMCs, taken 15 days after the yellow fever booster vaccination. The CDR3 DNA reads as TGTGCCAGCAGCTCTACAGGATATGAAGCTTTCTTT. It specifies CASSSTGYEAFF.